The next 10 T cell receptor beta chains were all read from a single sample in a study of shared clonotypes between healthy human individuals. TCRdb keeps only in-frame clones here, not all; method: immunoSEQ multiplex PCR. The table lists some 1,900,000 clones, roughly 94% of them singletons. Terminally differentiated effector memory CD45RA+ cells were excluded from the naive CD8 cells, which were CD45RO-negative and positively selected for CCR7. The specimen was naive CD8+ T cells sorted from blood. The receptors were sampled from a young man in good health.

The chain combines TRBV9 with TRBJ1-1, with a possible D match to TRBD1 (6 bases). Germline V gives CDR1 SGDLS, CDR2 YYNGEE. Trimming removed 4 bases from V and 4 bases from J, with 8 bases in between. The CDR3 is 12 residues long. The CDR3 region has the DNA TGTGCCAGCAGCTTACAGGGCACTGAAGCTTTCTTT. Translation: CASSLQGTEAFF.

The V and J genes are TRBV5-6 and TRBJ2-7; D not resolved. The CDR3 sequence is 14 residues long. V dropped 0 bases and J dropped 8 bases, with 15 bases sitting between them. CDR1 is SGHDT, CDR2 YYEEEE, per germline. The CDR3 bases are TGTGCCAGCAGCTTGGGGAGAGTATTTGTAAAGCAGTACTTC. Protein product: CASSLGRVFVKQYF.

The rearrangement uses TRBV11-2 and TRBJ2-7, with no clear D. V shed 1 base and J shed 4 bases, with 11 bases lying between them. This CDR3 has 14 amino acids. The germline V gene has CDR1 SGHAT and CDR2 FQNNGV. CDR3 residues: CASSLALIGYEQYF. CDR3 nucleotide sequence: TGTGCCAGCAGCTTAGCCTTAATAGGGTACGAGCAGTACTTC.

The chain is built from TRBV4-2 and TRBJ2-7; D is possibly TRBD1 (5 bases). Trimming removed 2 bases from V and 0 bases from J, with 17 bases in between. The germline gives CDR1 LGHNA, CDR2 YNFKEQ. The CDR3 extends over 17 amino acids. CDR3 in DNA: TGTGCCAGCAGCCAATTTCCCTCCAGGGATCTCTCCTACGAGCAGTACTTC. As protein: CASSQFPSRDLSYEQYF.

The chain links TRBV6-5 to TRBJ2-7, with D perhaps matching TRBD1 (5 bases). The CDR3 runs to 16 residues. The germline V gene has CDR1 MNHEY and CDR2 SVGAGI. Between the trimmed V and J ends, which lost 0 bases and 1 base, there was a span of 13 bases. The CDR3 nucleotides read TGTGCCAGCAGTTACTCGAAGGGGCAGCAGTCCTACGAGCAGTACTTC. Amino acid sequence: CASSYSKGQQSYEQYF.

V and J are TRBV5-5 and TRBJ1-4; D is possibly TRBD1 (5 bases). The CDR3 totals 14 residues. Germline CDR1 and CDR2: SGHKS and YYEKEE (reference sequence). Trimming took 3 bases from V and 4 from J, leaving 10 bases between them. CDR3 residues: CASSYGTSNEKLFF. CDR3 nucleotides: TGTGCCAGCAGCTACGGGACCAGTAATGAAAAACTGTTTTTT.

This chain joins TRBV5-1 and TRBJ2-7, with TRBD2 as a possible D gene (5 bases). The CDR3 has 15 amino acids. CDR1 and CDR2 (germline): SGHRS, YFSETQ. V lost 2 bases, J lost 7 bases, and 19 bases lay in between. The CDR3 here is CASSFPGSPPGEQYF. CDR3 nucleotides: TGCGCCAGCAGCTTCCCGGGTAGTCCCCCGGGGGAGCAGTACTTC. The variable domain in full, with the rest retrieved from reference TRBV5-1 and TRBJ2-7, is KAGVTQTPRYLIKTRGQQVTLSCSPISGHRSVSWYQQTPGQGLQFLFEYFSETQRNKGNFPGRFSGRQFSNSRSEMNVSTLELGDSALYLCASSFPGSPPGEQYFGPGTRLTVT.

This sequence joins TRBV28 and TRBJ1-4; D is unclear. CDR1 is MDHEN, CDR2 SYDVKM, per germline. The CDR3 consists of 13 residues. Trimming took 8 bases from V and 7 from J, leaving 14 bases between them. CDR3 amino acids: CASHNGPSEKLFF. CDR3 DNA sequence: TGTGCCAGCCATAACGGGCCTTCTGAAAAACTGTTTTTT.

This clone was seen a single time. Other DNA sequences in this sample translate to the same CDR3. The CDR3 protein is CASSIGAGGLETQYF. In DNA form, the CDR3 reads TGTGCCAGTAGTATAGGGGCAGGGGGTCTGGAGACCCAGTACTTC. The chain combines TRBV19 with TRBJ2-5; TRBD1 agrees at 7 bases. V lost 1 base to trimming and J lost 5 bases; unmatched junction nucleotides: 7. Germline assignment: CDR1 LNHDA and CDR2 SQIVND (reference sequence). This CDR3 contains 15 residues.

The chain links TRBV4-3 to TRBJ2-1; no reliable D call. The CDR3 has 19 residues. Trimming removed 1 base from V and 8 bases from J, with 27 bases in between. Germline loops: CDR1 LGHNA, CDR2 YSLEER. DNA for the CDR3: TGCGCCAGCAGCCAAGGTTTCAGTGGCCTCGCTTCGCTTGGGGATGAGCAGTTCTTC. Its protein is CASSQGFSGLASLGDEQFF.